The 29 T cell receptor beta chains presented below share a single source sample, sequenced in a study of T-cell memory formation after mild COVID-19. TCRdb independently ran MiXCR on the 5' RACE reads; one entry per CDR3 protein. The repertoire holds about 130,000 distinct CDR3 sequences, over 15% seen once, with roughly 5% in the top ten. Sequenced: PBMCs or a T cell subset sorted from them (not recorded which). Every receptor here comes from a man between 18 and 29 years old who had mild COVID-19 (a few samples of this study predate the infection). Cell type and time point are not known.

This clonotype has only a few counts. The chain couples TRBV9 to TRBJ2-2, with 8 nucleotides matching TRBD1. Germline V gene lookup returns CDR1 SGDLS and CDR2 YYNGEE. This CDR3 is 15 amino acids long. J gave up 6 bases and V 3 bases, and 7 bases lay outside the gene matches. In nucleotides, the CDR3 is TGTGCCAGCAGCGGAACAGGGGGTTACTCCGGGGAGCTGTTTTTT. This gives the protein CASSGTGGYSGELFF. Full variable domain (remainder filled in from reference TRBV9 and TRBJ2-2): DSGVTQTPKHLITATGQRVTLRCSPRSGDLSVYWYQQSLDQGLQFLIQYYNGEERAKGNILERFSAQQFPDLHSELNLSSLELGDSALYFCASSGTGGYSGELFFGEGSRLTVL.

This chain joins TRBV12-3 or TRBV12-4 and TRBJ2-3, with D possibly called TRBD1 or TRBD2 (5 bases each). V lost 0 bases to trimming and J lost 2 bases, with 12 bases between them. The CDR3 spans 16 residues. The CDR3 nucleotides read TGTGCCAGCAGTTTAGCGATAAGCGGACACACAGATACGCAGTATTTT. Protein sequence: CASSLAISGHTDTQYF.

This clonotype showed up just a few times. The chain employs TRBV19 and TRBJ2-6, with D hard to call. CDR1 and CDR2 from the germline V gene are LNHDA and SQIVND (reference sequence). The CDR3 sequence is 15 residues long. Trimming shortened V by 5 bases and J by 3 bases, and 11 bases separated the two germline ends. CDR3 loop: CASSGWEFGANVLTF. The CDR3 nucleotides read TGTGCCAGTAGTGGTTGGGAATTTGGGGCCAACGTCCTGACTTTC.

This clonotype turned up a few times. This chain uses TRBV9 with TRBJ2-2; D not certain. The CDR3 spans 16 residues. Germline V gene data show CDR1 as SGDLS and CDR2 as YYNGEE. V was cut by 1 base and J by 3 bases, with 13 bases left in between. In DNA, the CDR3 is TGTGCCAGCAGCGTACCTAGAGAACGAGACACCGGGGAGCTGTTTTTT. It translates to CASSVPRERDTGELFF.

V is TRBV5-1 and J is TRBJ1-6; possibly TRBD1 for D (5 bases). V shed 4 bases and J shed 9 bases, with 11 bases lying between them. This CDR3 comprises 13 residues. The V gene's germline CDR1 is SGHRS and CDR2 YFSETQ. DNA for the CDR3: TGCGCCAGCAGCGTAAAAGGGGCTTCACCCCTCCACTTT. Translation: CASSVKGASPLHF.

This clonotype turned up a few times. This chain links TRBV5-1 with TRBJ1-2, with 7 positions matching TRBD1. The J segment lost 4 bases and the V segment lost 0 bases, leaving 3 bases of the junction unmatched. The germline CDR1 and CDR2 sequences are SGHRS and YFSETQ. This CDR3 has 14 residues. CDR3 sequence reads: CASSLEGAGYGYTF. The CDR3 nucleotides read TGCGCCAGCAGCTTGGAGGGGGCCGGCTATGGCTACACCTTC. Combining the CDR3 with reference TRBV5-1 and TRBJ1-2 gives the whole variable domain KAGVTQTPRYLIKTRGQQVTLSCSPISGHRSVSWYQQTPGQGLQFLFEYFSETQRNKGNFPGRFSGRQFSNSRSEMNVSTLELGDSALYLCASSLEGAGYGYTFGSGTRLTVV.

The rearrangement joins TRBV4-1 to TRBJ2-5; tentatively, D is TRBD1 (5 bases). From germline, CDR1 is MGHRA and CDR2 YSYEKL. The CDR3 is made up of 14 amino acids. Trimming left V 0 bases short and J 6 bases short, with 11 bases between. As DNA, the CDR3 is TGCGCCAGCAGCCAAGATGGGGCAGGAAAGACCCAGTACTTC. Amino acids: CASSQDGAGKTQYF.

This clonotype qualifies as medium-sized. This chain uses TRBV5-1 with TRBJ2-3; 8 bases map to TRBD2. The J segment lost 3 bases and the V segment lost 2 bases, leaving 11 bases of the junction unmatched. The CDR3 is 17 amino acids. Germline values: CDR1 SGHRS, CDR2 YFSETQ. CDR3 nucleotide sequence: TGCGCCAGCAGCTTCTCCTATGCGGGGGGAAATACAGATACGCAGTATTTT. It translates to CASSFSYAGGNTDTQYF.

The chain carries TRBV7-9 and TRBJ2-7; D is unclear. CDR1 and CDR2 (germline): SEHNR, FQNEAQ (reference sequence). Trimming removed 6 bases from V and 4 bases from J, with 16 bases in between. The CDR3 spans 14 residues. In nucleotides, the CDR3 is TGTGCCAGCAGTTCGAACTTAGGTCCGTACGAGCAGTACGTC. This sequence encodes CASSSNLGPYEQYV.

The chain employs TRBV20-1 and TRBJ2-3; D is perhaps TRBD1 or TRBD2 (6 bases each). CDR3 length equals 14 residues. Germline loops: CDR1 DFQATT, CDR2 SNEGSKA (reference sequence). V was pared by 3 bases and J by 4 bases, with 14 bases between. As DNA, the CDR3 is TGCAGTGCTAGTTACGGGGGCGGTGCAGATACGCAGTATTTT. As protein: CSASYGGGADTQYF.

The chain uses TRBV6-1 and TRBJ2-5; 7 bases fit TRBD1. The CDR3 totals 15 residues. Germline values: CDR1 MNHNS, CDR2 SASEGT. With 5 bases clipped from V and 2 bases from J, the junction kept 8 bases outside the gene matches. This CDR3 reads CASSHRDRPQETQYF. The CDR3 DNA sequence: TGTGCCAGCAGTCACCGGGACAGACCTCAAGAGACCCAGTACTTC.

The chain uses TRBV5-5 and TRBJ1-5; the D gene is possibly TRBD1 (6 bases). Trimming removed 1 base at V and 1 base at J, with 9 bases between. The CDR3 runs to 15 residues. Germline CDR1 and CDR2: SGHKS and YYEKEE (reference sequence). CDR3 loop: CASSLWGASNQPQHF. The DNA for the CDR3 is TGTGCCAGCAGCTTGTGGGGGGCGAGCAATCAGCCCCAGCATTTT.

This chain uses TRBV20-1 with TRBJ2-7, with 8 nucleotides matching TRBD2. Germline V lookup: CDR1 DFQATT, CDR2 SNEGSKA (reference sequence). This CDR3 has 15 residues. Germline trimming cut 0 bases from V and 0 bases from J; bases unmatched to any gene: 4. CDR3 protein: CSARDTGLASYEQYF. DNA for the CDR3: TGCAGTGCTAGAGACACAGGACTAGCCTCCTACGAGCAGTACTTC.

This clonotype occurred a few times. The CDR3 DNA reads as TGTGCCAGCATGAGGGGTAACCAAGAGACCCAGTACTTC. This sequence encodes CASMRGNQETQYF. The chain links TRBV5-4 to TRBJ2-5, with D perhaps being TRBD1 or TRBD2 (5 bases each). Trimming cost V 6 bases and J 0 bases, with 9 bases left between them. The germline CDR1 and CDR2 sequences are SGHNT and YYREEE (reference sequence). This CDR3 spans 13 amino acids.

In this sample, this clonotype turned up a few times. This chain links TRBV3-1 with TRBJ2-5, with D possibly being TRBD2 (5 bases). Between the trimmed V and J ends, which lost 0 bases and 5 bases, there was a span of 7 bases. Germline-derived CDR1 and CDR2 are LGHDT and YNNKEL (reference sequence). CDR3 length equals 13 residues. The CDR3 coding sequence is TGTGCCAGCAGCCAAGAAGGAGGCGAGACCCAGTACTTC. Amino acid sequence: CASSQEGGETQYF.

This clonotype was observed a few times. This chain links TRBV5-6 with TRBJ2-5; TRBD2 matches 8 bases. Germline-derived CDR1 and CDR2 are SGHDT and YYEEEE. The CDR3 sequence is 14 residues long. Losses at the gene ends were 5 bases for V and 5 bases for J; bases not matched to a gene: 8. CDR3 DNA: TGTGCCAGCAGTTACCGGGGGGGCCGGGAGACCCAGTACTTC. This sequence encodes CASSYRGGRETQYF.

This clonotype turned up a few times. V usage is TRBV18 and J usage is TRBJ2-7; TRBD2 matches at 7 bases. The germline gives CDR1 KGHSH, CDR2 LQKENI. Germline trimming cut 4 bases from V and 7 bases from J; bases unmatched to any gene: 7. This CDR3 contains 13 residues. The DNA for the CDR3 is TGTGCCAGCTCACTGGGAGGGGACGGGGAGCAGTACGTC. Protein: CASSLGGDGEQYV.

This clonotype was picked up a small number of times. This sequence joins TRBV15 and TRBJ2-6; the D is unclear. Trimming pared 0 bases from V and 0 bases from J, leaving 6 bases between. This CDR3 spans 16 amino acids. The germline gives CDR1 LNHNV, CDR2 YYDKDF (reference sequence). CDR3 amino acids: CATSRDISSGANVLTF. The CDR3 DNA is TGTGCCACCAGCAGAGATATCAGCTCTGGGGCCAACGTCCTGACTTTC. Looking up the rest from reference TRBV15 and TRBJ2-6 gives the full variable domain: DAMVIQNPRYQVTQFGKPVTLSCSQTLNHNVMYWYQQKSSQAPKLLFHYYDKDFNNEADTPDNFQSRRPNTSFCFLDIRSPGLGDTAMYLCATSRDISSGANVLTFGAGSRLTVL.

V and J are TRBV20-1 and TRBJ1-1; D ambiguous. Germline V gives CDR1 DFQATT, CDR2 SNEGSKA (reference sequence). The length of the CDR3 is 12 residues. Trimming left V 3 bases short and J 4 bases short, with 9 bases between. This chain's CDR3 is CSASRIITEAFF. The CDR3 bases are TGCAGTGCTAGTCGGATAATCACTGAAGCTTTCTTT.

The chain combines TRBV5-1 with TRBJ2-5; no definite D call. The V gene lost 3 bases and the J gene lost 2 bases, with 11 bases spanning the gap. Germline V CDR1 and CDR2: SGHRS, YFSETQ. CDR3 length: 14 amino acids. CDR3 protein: CASSSLGSQETQYF. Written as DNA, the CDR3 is TGCGCCAGCAGCTCTCTTGGCAGTCAAGAGACCCAGTACTTC.

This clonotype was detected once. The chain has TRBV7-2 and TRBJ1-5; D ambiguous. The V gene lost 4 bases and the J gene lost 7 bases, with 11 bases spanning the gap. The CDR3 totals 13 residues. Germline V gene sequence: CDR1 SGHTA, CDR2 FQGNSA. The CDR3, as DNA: TGTGCCAGCAGCTACTCCTCGGACCAGCCCCAGCATTTT. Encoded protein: CASSYSSDQPQHF.

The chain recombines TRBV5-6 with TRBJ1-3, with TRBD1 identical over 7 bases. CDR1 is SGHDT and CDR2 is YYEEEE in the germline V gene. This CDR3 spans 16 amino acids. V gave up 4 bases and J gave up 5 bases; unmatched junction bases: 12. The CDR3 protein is CASSRPYRGGRNTIYF. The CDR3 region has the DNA TGTGCCAGCAGCCGGCCCTACAGGGGAGGTAGAAACACCATATATTTT.

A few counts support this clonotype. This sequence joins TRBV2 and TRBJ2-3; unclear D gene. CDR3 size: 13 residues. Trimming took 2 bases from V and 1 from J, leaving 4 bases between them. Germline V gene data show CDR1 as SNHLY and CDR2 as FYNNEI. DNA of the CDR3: TGTGCCAGCAGTGAACAGGGCACAGATACGCAGTATTTT. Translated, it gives CASSEQGTDTQYF.

Here the CDR3 reads CASRPGLAMETQYF. The CDR3 DNA sequence: TGCGCCAGCAGACCGGGACTAGCCATGGAGACCCAGTACTTC. The chain carries TRBV5-1 and TRBJ2-5; 9 bases line up with TRBD2. V gave up 5 bases and J gave up 5 bases; unmatched junction bases: 7. From germline, CDR1 is SGHRS and CDR2 YFSETQ. CDR3 length: 14 amino acids. The whole variable domain, remainder taken from reference TRBV5-1 and TRBJ2-5, is KAGVTQTPRYLIKTRGQQVTLSCSPISGHRSVSWYQQTPGQGLQFLFEYFSETQRNKGNFPGRFSGRQFSNSRSEMNVSTLELGDSALYLCASRPGLAMETQYFGPGTRLLVL.

The CDR3 sequence: CASSQDYSNQPQHF. The CDR3 DNA follows: TGTGCCAGCAGCCAAGATTATAGCAATCAGCCCCAGCATTTT. This chain joins TRBV3-1 and TRBJ1-5; D is undetermined. The CDR3 extends over 14 amino acids. The V gene lost 0 bases and the J gene lost 0 bases, with 3 bases spanning the gap. Germline CDR1 and CDR2: LGHDT and YNNKEL (reference sequence).

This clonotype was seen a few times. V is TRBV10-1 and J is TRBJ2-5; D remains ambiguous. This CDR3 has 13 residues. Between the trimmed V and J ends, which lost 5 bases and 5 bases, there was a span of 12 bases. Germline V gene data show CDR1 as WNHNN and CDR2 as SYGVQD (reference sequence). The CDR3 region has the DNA TGCGCCAGCAGTACAGAGCGTGCGGAGACCCAGTACTTC. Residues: CASSTERAETQYF.

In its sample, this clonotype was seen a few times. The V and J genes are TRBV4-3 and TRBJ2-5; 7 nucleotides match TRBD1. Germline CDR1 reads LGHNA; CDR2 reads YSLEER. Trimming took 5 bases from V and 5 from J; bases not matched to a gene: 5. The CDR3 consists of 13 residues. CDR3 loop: CASSFDRAETQYF. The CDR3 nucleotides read TGCGCCAGCAGCTTTGACAGGGCGGAGACCCAGTACTTC.

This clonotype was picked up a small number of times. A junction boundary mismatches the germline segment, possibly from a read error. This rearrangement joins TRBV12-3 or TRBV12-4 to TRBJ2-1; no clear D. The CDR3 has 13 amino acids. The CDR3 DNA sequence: TGTGCCAGCACACCTCAAGGCTACAGTGAGCAGTTCTTC. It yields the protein CASTPQGYSEQFF.

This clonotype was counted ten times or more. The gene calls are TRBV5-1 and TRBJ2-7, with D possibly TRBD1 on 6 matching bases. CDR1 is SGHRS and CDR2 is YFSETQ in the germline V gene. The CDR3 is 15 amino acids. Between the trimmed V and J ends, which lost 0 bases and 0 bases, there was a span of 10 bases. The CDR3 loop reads CASSLGTASSYEQYF. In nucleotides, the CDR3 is TGCGCCAGCAGCTTGGGGACAGCAAGCTCCTACGAGCAGTACTTC.